The text below deals with one T cell receptor beta chain. Its antigen is currently unknown. This is likely an artifact of a read error, given a far larger clone one base away. Sampling of bone marrow took place during active disease in every patient. This sample was included in a study of read filtering for tumor transcriptome and immune sequencing. Study observations and caveats: Compared with RNA-seq, IR-seq gave much higher clonotype depth and reliability.

From roughly 400 ng of RNA, a library with molecular barcoded alpha/delta and beta/gamma adaptors was made. From the reads, TCRdb called clonotypes with MiXCR, one entry per CDR3 protein. The table has over 7,500 distinct CDR3 sequences, roughly 15% seen once; the top ten hold around 25%. Sequenced: a population of CD138-negative cells sorted from bone marrow. The origin of this receptor is a donor aged 40 or older with multiple myeloma.

The CDR3 DNA sequence: TGTGCCAGCAATTATAGTGGGGCCGATGAGCAGTTCTTC. Its protein is CASNYSGADEQFF. V gene TRBV6-1 combines with J gene TRBJ2-1, with D possibly TRBD1 on 5 matching bases. Germline V gene data show CDR1 as MNHNS and CDR2 as SASEGT. Trimming removed 7 bases at V and 8 bases at J, with 15 bases between. This CDR3 region has 13 residues.